These 13 T cell receptor beta chains came from one sample sequenced in a study of blood T cell repertoires in COVID-19. The repertoire was sequenced with immunoSEQ multiplex PCR; TCRdb's copy has only in-frame clones and lacks some. The sample lists roughly 71,000 clones, about four fifths occurring once. The sample comprised peripheral blood. The receptors were sampled from a man between 70 and 80 years old who had recovered from COVID-19.

This chain joins TRBV5-1 and TRBJ2-1, with 15 bases that match TRBD2. The CDR3 totals 14 residues. CDR1 is SGHRS, CDR2 YFSETQ, per germline. The V segment lost 8 bases and the J segment 8 bases; nucleotides outside the gene matches: 5. The CDR3 region is CASGLAGGPDEQFF. DNA for the CDR3: TGCGCCAGTGGACTAGCGGGGGGGCCCGATGAGCAGTTCTTC.

The rearrangement links TRBV18 to TRBJ1-4, with D maybe TRBD1 (6 bases). The ends were cut back, 5 bases at V and 3 bases at J, with 13 bases in the middle. Germline V CDR1 and CDR2: KGHSH, LQKENI. The CDR3 consists of 15 residues. The CDR3 here is CASSSGGVSNEKLFF. The CDR3 DNA reads TGTGCCAGCTCAAGCGGGGGCGTATCTAATGAAAAACTGTTTTTT.

The chain recombines TRBV10-2 with TRBJ2-7; D is ambiguous. Trimming removed 4 bases from V and 2 bases from J, with 9 bases in between. Germline CDR1 and CDR2: WSHSY and SAAADI. This CDR3 is built from 13 residues. The CDR3: CASSGALTYEQYF. CDR3 DNA: TGCGCCAGCAGTGGCGCCCTAACCTACGAGCAGTACTTC.

Turning to this clone: The sample holds other DNA sequences that translate to the same CDR3. The chain combines TRBV4-3 with TRBJ1-1, with D uncertain. The V gene lost 1 base and the J gene lost 1 base, with 4 bases spanning the gap. CDR3 size: 13 residues. In germline, CDR1 is LGHNA, CDR2 YSLEER. CDR3: CASSQVANTEAFF. CDR3 nucleotides: TGCGCCAGCAGCCAAGTGGCGAACACTGAAGCTTTCTTT.

Points on this clone: One junction end does not reproduce the germline sequence, and a read error may be involved. The chain couples TRBV15 to TRBJ2-7; 9 positions agree with TRBD1. The CDR3 extends over 15 amino acids. CDR1 LNHNV and CDR2 YYDKDF come from the germline V gene (reference sequence). DNA for the CDR3: TGTGCCACCAGCAGAGATCTGGGACAGGGTTCTCTTTGTTTTTTC. Protein: CATSRDLGQGSLCFF.

This clone appeared a single time. The J gene is TRBJ2-7, the V gene TRBV25-1; D possibly corresponds to TRBD1 (5 bases). The CDR3 contains 14 residues. The V end lost 1 base, the J end lost 5 bases, and 12 bases lay between the germline ends. CDR1 and CDR2 (germline): MGHDK, SYGVNS. The DNA for the CDR3 is TGTGCCAGCAGTGAATTTATCAGGGCCAACGAGCAGTACTTC. It yields the protein CASSEFIRANEQYF.

A single count supports this clone. This chain connects TRBV7-9 to TRBJ1-4, with D possibly TRBD1 on 6 matching bases. V was shortened by 5 bases and J by 5 bases, with 15 bases between the two germline ends. CDR1 SEHNR and CDR2 FQNEAQ come from the germline V gene (reference sequence). The CDR3 loop spans 15 amino acids. The CDR3 bases are TGTGCCAGCAGCCCCGCCGGGACATTAAATGAAAAACTGTTTTTT. It specifies CASSPAGTLNEKLFF.

The chain uses TRBV18 and TRBJ2-7, with TRBD1 matching 9 bases. Unmatched junction bases numbered 5, after V lost 4 bases and J lost 4 bases. The CDR3 is 14 amino acids. The germline V gene encodes CDR1 KGHSH and CDR2 LQKENI. CDR3 bases: TGTGCCAGCTCACTGATACAGGGGGCATACGAGCAGTACTTC. Protein: CASSLIQGAYEQYF.

This chain connects TRBV7-2 to TRBJ2-2, with a tentative D call TRBD2 (5 bases). CDR3 length: 17 residues. CDR1 is SGHTA, CDR2 FQGNSA, per germline. The V end was cut by 2 bases, the J end by 2 bases, with 15 bases between. The CDR3 reads CASSLLSRTDNTGELFF. In DNA form, the CDR3 reads TGTGCCAGCAGCTTACTCTCTCGGACTGACAACACCGGGGAGCTGTTTTTT.

This clone is a singleton in its sample. The chain links TRBV5-8 to TRBJ2-3; 8 nucleotides line up with TRBD1. Germline trimming cut 4 bases from V and 6 bases from J; bases unmatched to any gene: 4. CDR1 and CDR2 (germline): SGHTS, YDEGEE. This CDR3 has 13 amino acids. DNA of the CDR3: TGTGCCAGCAGCCCGACAGGGGCGGATACGCAGTATTTT. Translated: CASSPTGADTQYF.

The chain is built from TRBV14 and TRBJ2-1, with 11 nucleotides matching TRBD2. The CDR3 runs to 22 residues. Germline trimming cut 4 bases from V and 2 bases from J; bases unmatched to any gene: 22. Germline V gene lookup returns CDR1 SGHDN and CDR2 FVKESK. CDR3 sequence (DNA): TGTGCCAGCAGCCCCAACAGGGGTGTAATAGCGGGAGGGCGACAGCCCTACAATGAGCAGTTCTTC. Its protein product is CASSPNRGVIAGGRQPYNEQFF.

The V call is TRBV6-5, the J call TRBJ2-7; 9 nucleotides align to TRBD2. Unmatched junction bases numbered 5, after V lost 2 bases and J lost 3 bases. This CDR3 is built from 15 residues. Germline CDR1 reads MNHEY; CDR2 reads SVGAGI. The CDR3 here is CASSYASGNFYEQYF. The DNA of the CDR3 is TGTGCCAGCAGTTACGCTAGCGGGAATTTCTACGAGCAGTACTTC.

This chain uses TRBV4-3 with TRBJ1-6, with TRBD1 matching over 7 bases. Germline V CDR1 and CDR2: LGHNA, YSLEER. Trimming at V came to 0 bases and at J to 7 bases, leaving 3 bases not matched to a gene. The CDR3 sequence is 15 residues long. CDR3 region: CASSQEVTGNSPLHF. CDR3 DNA sequence: TGCGCCAGCAGCCAAGAGGTGACAGGGAATTCACCCCTCCACTTT.